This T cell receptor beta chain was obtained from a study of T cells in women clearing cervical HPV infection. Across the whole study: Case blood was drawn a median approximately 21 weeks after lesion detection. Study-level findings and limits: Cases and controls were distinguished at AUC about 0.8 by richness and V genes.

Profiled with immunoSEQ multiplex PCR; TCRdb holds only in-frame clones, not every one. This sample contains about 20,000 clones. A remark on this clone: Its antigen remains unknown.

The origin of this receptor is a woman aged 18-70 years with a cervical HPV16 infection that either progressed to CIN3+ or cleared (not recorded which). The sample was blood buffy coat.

The CDR3 sequence: CASSSLYTEAFF. The DNA read from the CDR3 is TGTGCCAGCAGCTCCTTGTACACTGAA. The rearrangement links TRBV11-3 to TRBJ1-1; unclear D gene. The read finishes 3 residues shy of the CDR3 end, and the germline J gene is used to complete it. V was clipped by 4 bases and J by 3 bases, with 6 bases between them. The CDR3 is 12 residues long. Germline CDR1 reads SGHNT; CDR2 reads YENEEA.